These T cell receptor beta chains were read from a single sample in a study of control samples from healthy donors and cancer patients. Profiling relied on immunoSEQ multiplex PCR, and the TCRdb table lists in-frame clones only, not all of them. Counted here are 75,000 to 100,000 clones, 92% occurring once; the ten biggest clones make up about 3%. Specimen: blood. Receptor source: a human donor in good health. The donor label of this sample is uncertain. The CDR3 runs from the conserved cysteine through the conserved F or W. Each record gives: D gene, V gene, clone size, J gene, CDR3 DNA, CDR3 protein. D genes are given only for firm matches. Only part of the rows carry a size: once, few, many, or a class if the clone is expanded.

D gene: NA
V gene: TRBV19
clone size: once
J gene: TRBJ2-5
CDR3 DNA: TGTGCCAGTAGTATACGGGCTAGCGTCGAAGAGACCCAGTACTTC
CDR3 protein: CASSIRASVEETQYF

D gene: NA
V gene: TRBV6-5
clone size: NA
J gene: TRBJ1-5
CDR3 DNA: TGTGCCAGCACCGACAATCAGCCCCAGCATTTT
CDR3 protein: CASTDNQPQHF

D gene: NA
V gene: TRBV2
clone size: once
J gene: TRBJ1-6
CDR3 DNA: TGTGCCAGCAGTCCGGGACGGATTAATTCACCCCTCCACTTT
CDR3 protein: CASSPGRINSPLHF

D gene: NA
V gene: TRBV6-1
clone size: NA
J gene: TRBJ1-2
CDR3 DNA: TGTGCCAGCAGTGAATTTTCAGGTTTTGGCTACACCTTC
CDR3 protein: CASSEFSGFGYTF

D gene: NA
V gene: TRBV5-6
clone size: NA
J gene: TRBJ1-2
CDR3 DNA: TGTGCCAGCAGCTTGGGGAGCACATCTAACTATGGCTACACCTTC
CDR3 protein: CASSLGSTSNYGYTF

D gene: NA
V gene: TRBV7-2
clone size: NA
J gene: TRBJ1-4
CDR3 DNA: TGTGCCAGCAGCTTGAACGGCCTTAATGAAAAACTGTTTTTT
CDR3 protein: CASSLNGLNEKLFF

D gene: TRBD2
V gene: TRBV6-2/TRBV6-3
clone size: NA
J gene: TRBJ2-3
CDR3 DNA: TGTGCCAGCAGTTGGCTAGCGGGGATAACAGATACGCAGTATTTT
CDR3 protein: CASSWLAGITDTQYF

D gene: TRBD2
V gene: TRBV3-1/TRBV3-2
clone size: NA
J gene: TRBJ2-1
CDR3 DNA: TGTGCCAGCAGCCAAGACGCGGGGGGGCCTTCCAATGAGCAGTTCTTC
CDR3 protein: CASSQDAGGPSNEQFF

D gene: TRBD1
V gene: TRBV3-1/TRBV3-2
clone size: few
J gene: TRBJ2-7
CDR3 DNA: TGTGCCAGCGGGTTGACAGGGAAGTCCTACGAGCAGTACTTC
CDR3 protein: CASGLTGKSYEQYF

D gene: NA
V gene: TRBV24-1
clone size: once
J gene: TRBJ2-1
CDR3 DNA: TGTGCCACCAGTGATTTAGGAGACAACTCCTACAATGAGCAGTTCTTC
CDR3 protein: CATSDLGDNSYNEQFF

D gene: TRBD1
V gene: TRBV19
clone size: few
J gene: TRBJ1-1
CDR3 DNA: TGTGCCAGTAGTATAACTACCGGGACAGGGAAGACTGAAGCTTTCTTT
CDR3 protein: CASSITTGTGKTEAFF

D gene: NA
V gene: TRBV12-3/TRBV12-4
clone size: once
J gene: TRBJ1-1
CDR3 DNA: TGTGCCAGCAGTCCAAGATGGAACACTGAAGCTTTCTTT
CDR3 protein: CASSPRWNTEAFF

D gene: NA
V gene: TRBV19
clone size: NA
J gene: TRBJ1-5
CDR3 DNA: TGTGCCAGTCACCTCGACGGTTTCAATCAGCCCCAGCATTTT
CDR3 protein: CASHLDGFNQPQHF

D gene: NA
V gene: TRBV10-3
clone size: NA
J gene: TRBJ1-4
CDR3 DNA: TGTGCCACACAGGACTCAGGGCCTGAAAAACTGTTTTTT
CDR3 protein: CATQDSGPEKLFF

D gene: TRBD1
V gene: TRBV6-1
clone size: NA
J gene: TRBJ1-2
CDR3 DNA: TGTGCCAGCAGTGTCGGGACAGCGGTAGTAATCTATGGCTACACCTTC
CDR3 protein: CASSVGTAVVIYGYTF

D gene: TRBD2
V gene: TRBV7-8
clone size: NA
J gene: TRBJ2-1
CDR3 DNA: TGTGCCAGCAGCTCCGGTCGGGGAGGGAGTAGGTCTCATGAGCAGTTCTTC
CDR3 protein: CASSSGRGGSRSHEQFF

D gene: NA
V gene: TRBV15
clone size: NA
J gene: TRBJ2-7
CDR3 DNA: TGTGCCACCAGCAGAGATCAGGGGCCCACCTACGAGCAGTACTTC
CDR3 protein: CATSRDQGPTYEQYF

D gene: NA
V gene: TRBV11-2
clone size: NA
J gene: TRBJ2-7
CDR3 DNA: TGTGCCAGCAGTCGAGACTCCCGATTGGGAGAGCAGTACTTC
CDR3 protein: CASSRDSRLGEQYF

D gene: NA
V gene: TRBV25-1
clone size: NA
J gene: TRBJ1-1
CDR3 DNA: TGTGCCAGCAGTGTCGGCTCGAACACTGAAGCTTTCTTT
CDR3 protein: CASSVGSNTEAFF

D gene: NA
V gene: TRBV7-2
clone size: NA
J gene: TRBJ2-7
CDR3 DNA: TGTGCCAGCAGCTTAGGGAACCTCTACGAGCAGTACTTC
CDR3 protein: CASSLGNLYEQYF

D gene: NA
V gene: TRBV10-3
clone size: NA
J gene: TRBJ1-3
CDR3 DNA: TGTGCCATCAGTCAGGGACCTATCTCTGGAAACACCATATATTTT
CDR3 protein: CAISQGPISGNTIYF

D gene: NA
V gene: TRBV6-1
clone size: NA
J gene: TRBJ1-2
CDR3 DNA: TGTGCCAGCAGTGAGGGCAGGGGCCAGAACTATGGCTACACCTTC
CDR3 protein: CASSEGRGQNYGYTF

D gene: TRBD1
V gene: TRBV27
clone size: NA
J gene: TRBJ2-3
CDR3 DNA: TGTGCCAGCAGTGCCCACAGGGGGCGCACAGATACGCAGTATTTT
CDR3 protein: CASSAHRGRTDTQYF

D gene: NA
V gene: TRBV18
clone size: NA
J gene: TRBJ1-1
CDR3 DNA: TGTGCCAGCTCACCCGGCGGACACCAGAACACTGAAGCTTTCTTT
CDR3 protein: CASSPGGHQNTEAFF

D gene: NA
V gene: TRBV23-1
clone size: NA
J gene: TRBJ2-7
CDR3 DNA: TGCGCCAGCAGTCCCCCCGGGGCGGTTAGCTACGAGCAGTACTTC
CDR3 protein: CASSPPGAVSYEQYF

D gene: NA
V gene: TRBV7-8
clone size: NA
J gene: TRBJ1-5
CDR3 DNA: TGTGCCAGCAGCTTAGACAGGGCCTGGATTAGCAATCAGCCCCAGCATTTT
CDR3 protein: CASSLDRAWISNQPQHF

D gene: NA
V gene: TRBV13
clone size: NA
J gene: TRBJ2-3
CDR3 DNA: TGTGCCAGCAGCTCAGACAGGACAGATACGCAGTATTTT
CDR3 protein: CASSSDRTDTQYF